These 16 T cell receptor beta chains were sequenced from one sample in a study of cytomegalovirus exposure and HLA in healthy donors. Clones were read by immunoSEQ multiplex PCR, and TCRdb kept only the in-frame ones, dropping some. There are 140,000 to 150,000 clones in the sample; just over 90% occur only once, and 0.6% to 0.8% lies in the top ten. Sequenced material: PBMCs. These receptors originate from a man younger than 30 in good health and CMV-seronegative.

This chain joins TRBV5-5 and TRBJ2-7; 10 positions match TRBD2. CDR1 and CDR2 (germline): SGHKS, YYEKEE (reference sequence). The length of the CDR3 is 17 residues. The ends lost 2 bases at V and 2 bases at J; junction bases unmatched: 10. The CDR3 loop reads CASSFDPSGRAAYEQYV. The DNA of the CDR3 is TGTGCCAGCAGCTTCGACCCCAGCGGGAGGGCCGCCTACGAGCAGTACGTC.

The chain joins TRBV6-5 to TRBJ2-3, with 7 bases fitting TRBD1. The CDR3 covers 15 residues. J lost 2 bases, V lost 2 bases, and 4 bases had no gene match. CDR1 is MNHEY and CDR2 is SVGAGI in the germline V gene. CDR3 protein: CASSYQQGLTDTQYF. DNA for the CDR3: TGTGCCAGCAGTTACCAACAGGGGCTCACAGATACGCAGTATTTT.

This chain uses TRBV6-1 with TRBJ2-3; 9 nucleotides agree with TRBD2. The CDR3 sequence is 18 residues long. V shed 2 bases and J 0 bases; nucleotides not matched to a gene: 9. Germline V CDR1 and CDR2: MNHNS, SASEGT. In DNA, the CDR3 is TGTGCCAGCAGTGAATGGGCTAGCGGGGTCTCTAGCACAGATACGCAGTATTTT. It codes for CASSEWASGVSSTDTQYF.

J is TRBJ1-2 and V is TRBV6-5, with D possibly matching TRBD1 (6 bases). Germline V CDR1 and CDR2: MNHEY, SVGAGI. Deletions cut 7 bases from V and 6 bases from J, with 15 bases between. The CDR3 is 13 residues long. Here the CDR3 DNA reads TGTGCCAGCAAAGGCACAGGGAAGGATGGCTACACCTTC. Its protein is CASKGTGKDGYTF.

The rearrangement links TRBV29-1 to TRBJ1-2, with D uncertain. Trimming removed 4 bases at V and 1 base at J, with 4 bases between. This CDR3 region has 11 residues. Germline V CDR1 and CDR2: SQVTM, ANQGSEA. The CDR3 sequence: CSVAINYGYTF. The CDR3 nucleotides are TGCAGCGTTGCAATTAACTATGGCTACACCTTC.

The chain joins TRBV30 to TRBJ2-7; 8 bases match TRBD1. The germline gives CDR1 GTSNPN, CDR2 SVGIG (reference sequence). V shed 1 base, J shed 3 bases, and the junction held 2 bases outside the gene matches. The CDR3 is 13 residues long. The CDR3 loop reads CAWSGTGIYEQYF. In DNA form, the CDR3 reads TGTGCCTGGAGTGGGACAGGGATCTACGAGCAGTACTTC.

The CDR3 loop reads CASSLRQGYEQYF. The CDR3 DNA is TGCGCCAGCAGCTTAAGACAGGGCTACGAGCAGTACTTC. The chain couples TRBV5-1 to TRBJ2-7, with 7 bases aligning to TRBD1. Germline CDR1 is SGHRS and CDR2 is YFSETQ. The CDR3 contains 13 residues. J lost 3 bases, V lost 2 bases, and 2 bases had no gene match.

CDR3 sequence: CASMGRLAGAEQYF. The CDR3 nucleotides read TGTGCCAGCATGGGGAGGTTGGCGGGGGCCGAGCAGTACTTC. This chain uses TRBV5-6 with TRBJ2-7; perhaps TRBD2 as D (7 bases). The CDR3 extends over 14 amino acids. In germline, CDR1 is SGHDT, CDR2 YYEEEE. V lost 6 bases, J lost 6 bases, and 19 bases lay in between.

V and J are TRBV21-1 and TRBJ2-7; the tabulated D call, TRBD2, remains unverified against the DNA. TRBV21-1 is classified as a pseudogene. The CDR3 is 20 residues long. CDR3 DNA: TGTGCCAGCAGCAAAGGCGGGAAGACTTTACTAGCGGGAGTGTCTATCGAGCAGTACGTC. This sequence encodes CASSKGGKTLLAGVSIEQYV.

This clone showed up just a few times. The chain has TRBV18 and TRBJ1-5; TRBD1 aligns across 11 bases. CDR3 length equals 14 residues. V shed 4 bases, J shed 8 bases, and the junction held 4 bases outside the gene matches. The germline V gene encodes CDR1 KGHSH and CDR2 LQKENI. Here the CDR3 DNA reads TGTGCCAGCTCACGGGACAGGGGGAGAGAGCCCCAGCATTTT. Amino acid sequence: CASSRDRGREPQHF.

The table lists this clone with a count of one. The chain uses TRBV2 and TRBJ2-3; tentative D call: TRBD1 (6 bases). CDR3 length: 15 amino acids. The V end was cut by 2 bases, the J end by 1 base, with 10 bases between. Germline CDR1 SNHLY, CDR2 FYNNEI. The CDR3 nucleotides are TGTGCCAGCAGTGAATGGGGGCTACGCACAGATACGCAGTATTTT. It translates to CASSEWGLRTDTQYF.

The chain employs TRBV30 and TRBJ1-1, with TRBD1 identical over 7 bases. CDR3 length: 17 residues. Losses at the gene ends were 2 bases for V and 0 bases for J; bases not matched to a gene: 12. Germline V gene sequence: CDR1 GTSNPN, CDR2 SVGIG (reference sequence). The CDR3 nucleotides are TGTGCCTGGAGTAGAGTGAGTACCAGGGGGATGAACACTGAAGCTTTCTTT. Protein: CAWSRVSTRGMNTEAFF.

The chain carries TRBV27 and TRBJ1-2; a possible D gene is TRBD1 (6 bases). Trimming shortened V by 0 bases and J by 4 bases, and 12 bases separated the two germline ends. The CDR3 contains 15 residues. Looked up from germline, CDR1 is MNHEY and CDR2 is SMNVEV (reference sequence). The CDR3 sequence is CASSLSHRDIYGYTF. CDR3 sequence (DNA): TGTGCCAGCAGTTTATCCCACCGGGACATCTATGGCTACACCTTC.

This clone was picked up a small number of times. The chain carries TRBV30 and TRBJ2-1; perhaps TRBD1 as D (6 bases). CDR3 length: 12 residues. Looked up from germline, CDR1 is GTSNPN and CDR2 is SVGIG (reference sequence). Trimming cost V 8 bases and J 7 bases, with 15 bases left between them. CDR3 in DNA: TGTGCCCAAAGGGGGAGCGTGAATGAGCAGTTCTTC. Its translation is CAQRGSVNEQFF.

The chain recombines TRBV19 with TRBJ2-7; 9 bases are shared with TRBD1. CDR3 length equals 14 residues. The germline V gene encodes CDR1 LNHDA and CDR2 SQIVND (reference sequence). Trimming took 6 bases from V and 4 from J; bases not matched to a gene: 7. CDR3 nucleotides: TGTGCCAGTAGGCCGGGACAGGGACAATACGAGCAGTACTTC. This sequence encodes CASRPGQGQYEQYF.

This clone was observed many times. The rearrangement uses TRBV2 and TRBJ2-2, with no clear D. V lost 3 bases and J 8 bases, leaving 4 bases between the germline ends. This CDR3 spans 11 amino acids. CDR1 is SNHLY and CDR2 is FYNNEI in the germline V gene. CDR3 region: CASSDEGELFF. CDR3 DNA: TGTGCCAGCAGTGACGAGGGGGAGCTGTTTTTT.